Each of the 18 T cell receptor beta chains below was sequenced from the same sample in a study of T cells in Graves' hyperthyroidism and ophthalmopathy (dated by TCRdb to between 2017 and 2020). The library came from multiplex PCR. The sequencing machine was an Illumina HiSeq 2000. Amplification of TCR beta CDR3 regions was carried out from RNA transcripts. A first-round RT-PCR of the TCR CDR3 used the HTBI primer set with the Qiagen OneStep RT-PCR kit. TCRdb applied fastp at Q25 and MiXCR to the public reads, then kept only in-frame beta chains. Rows matching on CDR3 protein sequence are summarized as one entry with the most common DNA and genes. Across this sample there are about 590,000 distinct CDR3 sequences, with over 12% seen only once. Roughly 7% of the sample is taken by the ten largest. Source material: blood. These receptors originate from a woman aged 18-29 years with Graves' ophthalmopathy.

In the case of this clonotype: The junction departs from germline at one end; a sequencing error may be responsible. This rearrangement joins TRBV2 to TRBJ1-4, with D hard to call. The germline gives CDR1 SNHLY, CDR2 FYNNEI. This CDR3 is built from 13 residues. Here the CDR3 reads CASNQDGDEELFF. CDR3 DNA sequence: TGTGCCAGCAATCAGGACGGCGATGAAGAACTGTTTTTT.

The chain joins TRBV12-5 to TRBJ2-1; D perhaps matches TRBD1 (6 bases). The V end lost 6 bases, the J end lost 4 bases, and 22 bases lay between the germline ends. Per germline, CDR1 LGHNT and CDR2 FRNRAP. The CDR3 spans 17 residues. The CDR3 protein is CASGSLYGQLFYNEQFF. CDR3 sequence (DNA): TGTGCTAGTGGCTCTCTATACGGACAGCTTTTTTACAATGAGCAGTTCTTC.

CDR3 amino acids: CASRRPGSKETQYF. DNA of the CDR3: TGTGCCAGCAGGCGACCGGGCTCAAAAGAGACCCAGTACTTC. The J gene is TRBJ2-5, the V gene TRBV27; D call uncertain. CDR1 is MNHEY and CDR2 is SMNVEV in the germline V gene (reference sequence). Trimming took 6 bases from V and 3 from J, leaving 14 bases between them. The CDR3 contains 14 residues.

This clonotype was picked up a small number of times. CDR3 loop: CASSYPSTEAFF. CDR3 nucleotides: TGTGCCAGCAGTTACCCCTCCACTGAAGCTTTCTTT. The chain carries TRBV6-2 or TRBV6-3 and TRBJ1-1; D gene uncertain. The CDR3 is made up of 12 amino acids. Per the germline V gene, CDR1 is MNHEY and CDR2 is SVGEGT. V was shortened by 2 bases and J by 4 bases, with 5 bases between the two germline ends.

Ten or more counts support this clonotype. This chain connects TRBV27 to TRBJ2-1; 9 positions match TRBD1. This CDR3 is 15 amino acids long. The germline CDR1 and CDR2 sequences are MNHEY and SMNVEV (reference sequence). V gave up 4 bases and J gave up 5 bases; unmatched junction bases: 6. The CDR3: CASSSRQGGDNEQFF. CDR3 nucleotides: TGTGCCAGCAGTTCACGACAGGGGGGGGACAATGAGCAGTTCTTC.

The V and J genes are TRBV6-2 or TRBV6-3 and TRBJ1-5; maybe TRBD1 (5 bases). Germline V CDR1 and CDR2: MNHEY, SVGEGT. CDR3 length: 16 amino acids. The V gene lost 5 bases and the J gene lost 0 bases, with 14 bases spanning the gap. The CDR3 spells CASSPLGQYSNQPQHF. The CDR3 DNA reads as TGTGCCAGCAGTCCCTTGGGGCAGTATAGCAATCAGCCCCAGCATTTT.

Only a few counts were recorded for this clonotype. The chain combines TRBV4-1 with TRBJ1-1; a possible D gene is TRBD1 (6 bases). Germline loops: CDR1 MGHRA, CDR2 YSYEKL. V was shortened by 0 bases and J by 5 bases, with 13 bases between the two germline ends. The CDR3 has 15 amino acids. The CDR3 here is CASSQERRGGTEAFF. CDR3 DNA: TGCGCCAGCAGCCAAGAAAGGAGAGGGGGGACTGAAGCTTTCTTT.

In this sample, this clonotype turned up many times. The chain combines TRBV20-1 with TRBJ2-5; D gene uncertain. Trimming took 0 bases from V and 5 from J, leaving 13 bases between them. CDR1 is DFQATT and CDR2 is SNEGSKA in the germline V gene (reference sequence). The CDR3 contains 14 residues. The CDR3 reads CSARDLGLRETQYF. DNA of the CDR3: TGCAGTGCTAGAGATCTGGGCCTCAGGGAGACCCAGTACTTC.

This clonotype was detected ten times or more. CDR3 DNA sequence: TGTGCCAGTAGTGGAAGGCAGGGCGACCCCCTAGCCTACGAGCAGTACTTC. This gives the protein CASSGRQGDPLAYEQYF. V and J are TRBV19 and TRBJ2-7; D might be TRBD1 (5 bases). Trimming cost V 5 bases and J 2 bases, with 22 bases left between them. This CDR3 comprises 17 residues. Germline CDR1 LNHDA, CDR2 SQIVND (reference sequence).

This clonotype was detected a few times. The chain combines TRBV11-1 with TRBJ2-2, with TRBD1 as a possible D gene (6 bases). Germline CDR1 SGHAT, CDR2 FQDESV (reference sequence). The CDR3 has 14 residues. The ends were cut back, 11 bases at V and 2 bases at J, with 15 bases in the middle. CDR3 residues: CAGSRTVNTGELFF. The CDR3 nucleotides read TGTGCCGGCTCCCGGACAGTCAACACCGGGGAGCTGTTTTTT.

To note about this clonotype: Just one base apart from a much larger clone, this may be a read error. The chain recombines TRBV6-2 or TRBV6-3 with TRBJ2-1, with D perhaps TRBD1 (6 bases). There are 13 residues in the CDR3. V lost 8 bases and J lost 6, with 14 bases in between. CDR1 is MNHEY and CDR2 is SVGEGT in the germline V gene. The CDR3 region has the DNA TGTGCCAGCCGGTCCTGGGGGCTCAATGAGCAGTTCTTC. The encoded protein is CASRSWGLNEQFF.

The gene calls are TRBV7-2 and TRBJ2-1; 7 bases fit TRBD2. Looked up from germline, CDR1 is SGHTA and CDR2 is FQGNSA. The CDR3 consists of 18 residues. With 1 base clipped from V and 3 bases from J, the junction kept 12 bases outside the gene matches. The CDR3 bases are TGTGCCAGCAGCTTAGACTGGTACGGAGCGGGGATCTACAATGAGCAGTTCTTC. It translates to CASSLDWYGAGIYNEQFF.

This clonotype was observed at least ten times. CDR3: CASSPLSPEGRRNIQYF. In DNA form, the CDR3 reads TGTGCCAGCAGCCCTCTCTCCCCCGAGGGCAGGCGGAACATTCAGTACTTC. The rearrangement links TRBV28 to TRBJ2-4, with D possibly TRBD2 on 5 matching bases. Per germline, CDR1 MDHEN and CDR2 SYDVKM. This CDR3 spans 17 amino acids. V lost 6 bases and J lost 7, with 25 bases in between.

In the case of this clonotype: The junction does not match germline at one end; this may be a read error. This rearrangement joins TRBV15 to TRBJ1-4, with D perhaps matching TRBD1 (5 bases). The CDR3 runs 15 residues. Germline lookup yields CDR1 LNHNV and CDR2 YYDKDF (reference sequence). CDR3 bases: TGTGTCACCAGCAGAGATCCGGGGGGACATGAAAAACTGTTTTTT. As protein: CVTSRDPGGHEKLFF.

This clonotype was seen only a few times. The V call is TRBV10-2, the J call TRBJ2-3; possible D gene TRBD2, 6 bases. Trimming took 3 bases from V and 7 from J, leaving 8 bases between them. Germline loops: CDR1 WSHSY, CDR2 SAAADI. The CDR3 runs 12 residues. CDR3 residues: CASSDSGYTQYF. In DNA form, the CDR3 reads TGCGCCAGCAGTGATAGCGGTTATACGCAGTATTTT.

This clonotype was recorded many times. The V and J genes are TRBV2 and TRBJ2-7, with D tentatively TRBD2 (6 bases). The CDR3 totals 18 residues. The V end was cut by 0 bases, the J end by 3 bases, with 21 bases between. Germline CDR1 reads SNHLY; CDR2 reads FYNNEI. This CDR3 is CASSEAPPEREWFYEQYF. CDR3 sequence (DNA): TGTGCCAGCAGTGAAGCGCCACCCGAACGGGAGTGGTTCTACGAGCAGTACTTC.

This clonotype came up many times. The chain couples TRBV12-3 or TRBV12-4 to TRBJ1-5; 9 nucleotides line up with TRBD1. Trimming removed 0 bases from V and 4 bases from J; junction bases left unmatched: 7. CDR3 size: 17 residues. The CDR3 nucleotides are TGTGCCAGCAGTTTAGCGACTGGGACAGGGAAGAATCAGCCCCAGCATTTT. Amino acids: CASSLATGTGKNQPQHF.

The chain links TRBV19 to TRBJ1-2; tentative D call: TRBD1 (5 bases). V lost 3 bases, J lost 4 bases, and 9 bases lay in between. CDR1 and CDR2 (germline): LNHDA, SQIVND (reference sequence). The CDR3 runs to 13 residues. The CDR3 is CASSIGAFYGYTF. CDR3 sequence (DNA): TGTGCCAGTAGTATCGGGGCGTTCTATGGCTACACCTTC.